This note documents a single T cell receptor beta chain sequence. An end of the junction differs from the germline gene, which may be a read error. This sample was taken from a study of blood T cell repertoires in COVID-19. Across the whole study: The United States, Italy and Spain supplied acute and convalescent COVID-19 samples. Sample material is recorded as cDNA or gDNA derived from T cells, B-cell-depleted T cells, or PBMCs.

The authors' processing: Nucleated cell number was recorded as an estimate derived from reference gene primer amplification. Clones were sequenced by immunoSEQ multiplex PCR, and TCRdb holds only the in-frame ones, with some missing. From that table come the V and J calls and clone size; the DNA was used to work out D and trimming. Of 60,000 to 70,000 clones listed, 80% to 90% are singletons. The TCR was taken from a woman in her sixties or seventies with acute or convalescent COVID-19. Material for sequencing was peripheral blood.

CDR3 in amino acids: CASSKAGARADTQYF. Written as DNA, the CDR3 is TGTGCCAGCAGTAAAGCGGGAGCTCGAGCAGATACGCAGTATTTT. This chain uses TRBV6-1 with TRBJ2-3, with 8 positions matching TRBD2. The CDR3 is 15 residues long. The germline gives CDR1 MNHNS, CDR2 SASEGT.